This T cell receptor (beta chain) was recorded in a study of cytomegalovirus exposure and HLA in healthy donors listed by TCRdb under 2017. Background on the whole study: According to an earlier analysis of around 600 of the donors, about 179 million T cells yielded roughly 110 million unique TCR beta sequences and around 300 Gb of sequence data. An early release covering roughly 580 HLA-typed donors comprised roughly 300 gigabases of sequencing data and tens of millions of unique TCR sequences. Among 398 genotyped donors of the cohort, an average of around 240,000 unique TCR beta nucleotide sequences were sequenced per donor, roughly 18% of them non-productive. Genome-wide SNP genotypes for about 60% of the roughly 670 donors were used in a later genetic analysis, which treated that subset as a discovery cohort. A separate validation cohort of approximately 120 different subjects was used in addition to the approximately 670-subject first cohort. Of the 398 genotyped donors, approximately 83% fell in the genetic ancestry cluster associated with self-reported Caucasian donors. A later analysis re-analyzed previously published TCR beta repertoires from 666 donors and added high-resolution HLA genotyping to study TCR occurrence patterns. The later analysis used no new phenotypic data to find candidate immune exposures, relying instead on TCR beta sequences and their occurrence across donors. Every discovery cohort repertoire had been produced on one sequencing platform. Class I and class II HLA loci were covered by the typing at four-digit resolution. Alongside the repertoire data, information on donor age, sex, ethnicity and CMV serostatus was compiled. To predict cytomegalovirus infection status, the study brought together high-throughput TCR immunosequencing, statistical association of individual TCRs with disease status, and machine learning. An earlier analysis of 587 of the donors used high-throughput TCR beta sequencing to judge whether each TCR beta V gene segment behaved as functional or pseudogenic. The number of donors typed differed by locus, with 629-630 for A, B, C, DRB1 and DQB1, around 500 for DQA1, over 600 for DPA1, and over 400 for DPB1. The study aimed to test whether cataloging public T cell receptors could reveal signatures of past pathogen exposure. About 5 DR-DQ haplotypes were handled as single units for association and clustering, since linkage in the cohort was strong. The T cell repertoires of some 670 subjects were profiled by immunosequencing and related to cytomegalovirus serostatus. What the work shows at the level of the full study, not this receptor alone: According to a later analysis, TCR association rates differed among HLA loci, with DRB1 alleles showing the most associated TCRs and HLA-C alleles showing the fewest. The authors suggested that the approach could potentially be generalized to other disease states and immunological phenotypes. A total of 164 TCR beta chains were listed by the study as associated with cytomegalovirus. The cohort was sequenced for TCR beta chains only, and without alpha or paired-chain data the features that could be detected were limited. Correlated functional status among segregating V segments might be attributable to linkage disequilibrium, but an unknown experimental factor could not be ruled out. Compared with the roughly 700-donor mean, donors in an Asian-associated ancestry cluster had fewer N-insertions in productive TCRs, according to a later genetic analysis. A few of the identified cytomegalovirus-associated TCR beta chains were confirmed in vitro to be specific for cytomegalovirus antigens. In both the original and validation cohorts, the classifier was reported to diagnose cytomegalovirus status with high specificity and sensitivity. V-gene and J-gene trimming of TCR beta chains was associated with a missense DCLRE1C variant in a later genetic analysis, and the association was replicated in an independent cohort. Because some donors lacked HLA typing at each locus, the association tests relied only on the typed subset. In an earlier analysis of about 600 of the donors, most TCR beta V segments appeared in productive rearrangements about 90% or about 30% of the time, broadly matching IMGT annotations. Assigning TCR associations to individual alleles was difficult when HLA alleles, especially DR and DQ, strongly co-occurred. A further reported finding was that TCR beta sequences accurately predicted the HLA-A and HLA-B alleles for most subjects in the first cohort. According to a later analysis, parvovirus B19, influenza, CMV and Epstein-Barr virus appeared linked to several top co-occurrence clusters. Because the 87-base-pair reads could not distinguish some IMGT-functional V segments, including TRBV6-2 and TRBV6-3, those segments were excluded. Compared with equally common non-associated chains, HLA-associated TCR beta chains in a later analysis were more clonally expanded and had lower generation probabilities. The earlier analysis of nearly 600 of the donors excluded around 17 rarely observed V segments, including chromosome 9 orphons, because counts were too low. In a later analysis, about 16,000 TCR beta sequences were associated with specific HLA alleles at a false discovery rate of 0.05. Immune exposure information for the cohort was limited to CMV serostatus. A later analysis found that most CMV-associated TCR beta chains appeared HLA-restricted, with HLA associations seemingly driven largely by CMV exposure. While some public TCRs were present in many individuals, most TCR sequences turned up only very rarely across donors. Presence/absence analyses assumed roughly uniform sequencing depth across donors, an assumption that may not hold. The sequencing pipeline was judged likely to have produced a cluster of highly shared sequence variants as a technical artifact.

Libraries were made using the immunoSEQ multiplex PCR assay. The multiplex PCR relied on a mix of 60 forward primers for TCR Vbeta segments and 13 reverse primers for TCR Jbeta segments. A multiplex PCR assay on genomic DNA amplified the CDR3 region of rearranged TCR beta genes. The Illumina HiSeq System was used to sequence the amplified TCR beta libraries as 87-base-pair reads. The source study handled its data this way. A later analysis tallied 80 million to 95 million unique TCR beta chains across the 660 or so repertoires, and some 10 million of those chains were shared by two or more donors. Raw reads were error-corrected and collapsed into unique sequences with a nearest-neighbor algorithm that merged closely related sequences to remove PCR and sequencing errors. To assign V, D and J gene segments, CDR3 sequences were aligned to IMGT reference sequences. For a sequence to be retained, at least a six-nucleotide match to both a V gene segment and a J gene segment was required. Rearrangements were called productive when the CDR3 lacked stop codons and stayed in frame with V and J; all others were non-productive. CDR3 was defined according to IMGT convention as the region running from the second conserved V-encoded cysteine to the conserved J-encoded phenylalanine. The earlier analysis of a few hundred of the donors excluded sequences that lacked an unambiguous match to a single V gene segment. An earlier analysis of about 590 of the donors classified V segments as functional when productive rearrangements were above 56.7% and as segregating when the standard deviation between donors was above 5%. A statistical classification framework was developed to diagnose cytomegalovirus status using the catalog of TCR beta chain sequences. V and J gene assignment, in a later analysis, came from comparing TCR nucleotide sequences with IMGT/GENE-DB human TR gene sequences. Using the TCRdist pipeline, a later analysis assigned CDR3 sequences along with most-parsimonious VDJ recombination scenarios. In a later analysis, each TCR beta chain was defined by its CDR3 amino acid sequence together with its V-gene family, and reads lacking a unique V-gene family were excluded. In a later analysis, around 650 highly shared, low-generation-probability nucleotide sequences were removed to address suspected cross-contamination and a sequencing artifact. For each public chain, a later analysis derived a clonal expansion index from normalized ranks of inferred template counts within each repertoire. Generation probabilities in a later analysis came from a VDJ recombination model fitted to out-of-frame rearrangements, and those results were checked against IGoR. In a later analysis, hypergeometric tests were used to score TCR-TCR, TCR-HLA and TCR-CMV co-occurrence, with a repertoire-size bias correction applied to TCR pairs. In a later analysis, false discovery rates were estimated by permuting HLA or CMV assignments 20 times. A later analysis grouped co-occurring TCRs with DBSCAN, adding TCRdist sequence similarity when clustering within HLA-allele-positive subsets. For co-occurrence clustering, repertoires with fewer than 30,000 or more than 120,000 public chains were excluded, along with four to six repertoires with anomalous nucleotide sharing. TCRdb's version of the immuneACCESS table is confined to in-frame rearrangements and falls short of the full clone set. An unresolved V gene accounts for under half of the shortfall where checked; the remainder is of unknown origin. The D gene and trimming were derived from the DNA, and the V and J assignments and clone size from that table. For this sample the table gives roughly 97,000 clones, of which nearly 80% were detected only once. The ten largest make up approximately 5% of the sample.

Unmatched junction bases come to 7, with V trimmed by 6 bases and J by 4 bases. The CDR3 covers 14 residues, taking in both the cysteine and the phenylalanine. Here the CDR3 DNA is all that survives: 42 bases in frame from base 1. Per the germline V gene, MNHEY is the CDR1 and SVGAGI is the CDR2. Notes on this clone: The target of this receptor is not known. No quality values exist for individual bases; no much larger clone is one base distant.

The cohort was made up of about 610 healthy bone marrow donors. At the time of sampling, all cohort members were nominally healthy, though unrecorded immune exposures were likely present. The donor tested CMV seropositive and was one of the 289 seropositive cohort members. Each donor provided a peripheral blood sample, and peripheral blood mononuclear cells were used for TCR beta sequencing. Genomic DNA was extracted from the blood cell samples with the Qiagen DNeasy Blood Extraction Kit. This receptor was obtained from a man between 60 and 75 years old in good health and CMV-seropositive. The chain is made from TRBV6-5 and TRBJ1-2; the junction holds 8 bases that match TRBD1. Sequencing used PBMCs. The CDR3 corresponds to CASRRTGRAYGYTF. The DNA reads TGTGCCAGCAGGAGGACAGGGCGGGCCTATGGCTACACCTTC.